This TCR beta chain was profiled in a study of cytomegalovirus exposure and HLA in healthy donors. Background on the study: In a previous analysis, around 120 million unique TCR beta sequences were found from 150 million to 200 million T cells.

Germline values: CDR1 LGHNT, CDR2 FRNRAP. V was clipped by 7 bases and J by 3 bases, with 10 bases between them. The CDR3 is made up of 12 amino acids. Study findings and constraints: The authors judged a highly shared variant cluster likely a sequencing artifact.

Though nominally healthy at sampling, donors likely had unrecorded immune exposures. Use of 60 Vbeta and 13 Jbeta primers characterized the PCR. Clones were read by immunoSEQ multiplex PCR, and TCRdb kept only the in-frame ones, dropping some. The sample lists 170,000 or so clones, about 78% occurring once. This clone was found a few times. Its antigen remains unidentified. Sequenced material: PBMCs. The chain joins TRBV12-5 to TRBJ2-7, with TRBD1 as a possible D gene (5 bases). This receptor was obtained from a woman between 50 and 59 years old in good health and CMV-seropositive. The CDR3 DNA follows: TGTGCTAGTGTGGGGCAGGTCTACGAGCAGTACTTC. It codes for CASVGQVYEQYF.